This TCR beta chain was sequenced in a study of blood T cell repertoires in COVID-19. The overall study: The United States, Italy and Spain provided the acute and convalescent COVID-19 samples. Sample material is recorded as cDNA or gDNA derived from T cells, B-cell-depleted T cells, or PBMCs.

There are 15 residues in the CDR3. Trimming removed 0 bases from V and 15 bases from J; junction bases left unmatched: 10. In germline, CDR1 is SGHRS, CDR2 YFSETQ. Authors' processing steps: Amplification of reference gene primers was used by the study to estimate nucleated cell counts. Clones were sequenced by immunoSEQ multiplex PCR, and TCRdb holds only the in-frame ones, with some missing. The V and J calls and clone size are taken from that table; D and trimming were inferred from the DNA. This table has more than 350,000 clones, around nine tenths appearing once. This clone was counted between two and nine times. The study recruited exposed participants who had met a COVID-19 case within 2 weeks before entry.

Sample: PBMCs or T cells enriched from blood (not recorded which). The origin of this receptor is a woman under 30 who had been exposed to COVID-19. The rearrangement joins TRBV5-1 to TRBJ2-1, with 12 bases that match TRBD2. In DNA, the CDR3 is TGCGCCAGCAGCTTGGGGCTAGCGGGAGGGTTGGACCGGTTCTTC. Translation: CASSLGLAGGLDRFF.